This TCR beta chain originates from a study of blood T cell repertoires in COVID-19. Study-wide context: Donors in the United States, Italy and Spain gave samples during acute or convalescent COVID-19. T cells, B-cell-depleted T cells, or PBMCs supplied cDNA or gDNA.

As originally analysed: The authors estimated nucleated cell counts from reference gene primer amplification. Libraries were prepared by immunoSEQ multiplex PCR; TCRdb keeps only in-frame clonotypes and omits some of them. That table supplies the V and J calls and clone size; D and trimming were determined from the DNA. The profile shows 200,000 or so clones, roughly 90% of them singletons. Specimen: PBMCs or T cells enriched from blood (not recorded which). The receptor's source is a woman in her thirties who had recovered from COVID-19.

The CDR3 sequence is CASSFAPDPGEKLFF. The CDR3 DNA follows: TGTGCCAGCAGCTTTGCGCCCGACCCGGGTGAAAAACTGTTTTTT. The J gene is TRBJ1-4, the V gene TRBV5-4; no firm D call. The germline V gene has CDR1 SGHNT and CDR2 YYREEE (reference sequence). The ends were cut back, 2 bases at V and 7 bases at J, with 15 bases in the middle. CDR3 length: 15 residues.